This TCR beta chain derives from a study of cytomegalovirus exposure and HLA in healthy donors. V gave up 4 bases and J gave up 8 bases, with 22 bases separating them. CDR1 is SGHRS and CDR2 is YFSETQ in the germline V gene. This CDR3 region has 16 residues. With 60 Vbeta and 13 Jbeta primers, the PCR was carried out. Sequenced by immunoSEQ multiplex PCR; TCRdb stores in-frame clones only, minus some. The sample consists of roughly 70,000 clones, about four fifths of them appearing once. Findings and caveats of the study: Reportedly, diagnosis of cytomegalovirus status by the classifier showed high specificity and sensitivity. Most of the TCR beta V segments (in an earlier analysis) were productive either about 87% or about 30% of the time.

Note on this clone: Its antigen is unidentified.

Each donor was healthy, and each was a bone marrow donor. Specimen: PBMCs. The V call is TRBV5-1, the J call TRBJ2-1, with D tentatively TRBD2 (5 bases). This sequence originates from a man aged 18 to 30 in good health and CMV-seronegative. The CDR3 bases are TGCGCCAGCAGCCGCGCTTATGACCGGGGTGGCGATGAGCAGTTCTTC. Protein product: CASSRAYDRGGDEQFF.